This T cell receptor (beta chain) derives from a study of molecular identifiers for immune sequencing clone quantification (dated by TCRdb to the late 2010s). A note on the overall study: For a replicate experiment, RNA from around 20,000 or 100,000 naive CD8 T cells was divided into five aliquots, of which four were sequenced. This methods study used CD8 T cells to benchmark TCR RNA copy counting and molecular-identifier clustering-based TCR repertoire sequencing (MIDCIRS). Beyond this particular receptor, the publication reports: The sizes of highly expanded clones could end up underestimated when identical TCR molecules share a barcode. When barcode sub-clustering was not used, chimeric consensus sequences inflated TCR diversity, with chimeras reaching as high as 47%. Modeling indicated 2.5 to 3.5 TCR RNA copies recovered per cell, compared with 7.5 to 10 by digital PCR, which implies a capture efficiency of approximately 30%. In CMV-specific effector cells, clones with more than 20 RNA copies contained over 97% of molecules, whereas in naive cells such clones contained under 1% of molecules. The naive libraries included spiked-in Jurkat TCR RNA (around nine copies' worth), and this Jurkat TCR RNA is not part of the donor repertoire. A single cell's worth of spiked-in Jurkat TCR RNA was reported detectable even among 750,000 to 1,000,000 naive CD8 T cells.

The receptor library was made with PCR. The instrument given in TCRdb is Illumina HiSeq 4000. Preparation of bulk TCR libraries followed a previously described approach, with the TCR primers listed in Table S5. Purification of total RNA was performed with the Qiagen AllPrep DNA/RNA kit. Reads from multiple sequencing runs of the same library were pooled before analysis. Turning to the authors' computational methods: Reads were retained only if an exact TCR constant sequence was present, and the retained reads were trimmed to 150 nt and grouped according to their 12-nt molecular barcodes. Reads inside each barcode group were sub-clustered using a 15% Levenshtein threshold, and a quality-weighted consensus sequence was constructed for each RNA molecule. Non-functional sequences were filtered out, along with any lower-count sequence sitting one edit away from another sequence. Based on fitting two negative binomial distributions, any barcode sub-cluster with under 20% of the maximum read count was discarded. Through fastp at Q25 and MiXCR, TCRdb rebuilt clones from the public reads, retaining in-frame beta chains. Here each entry gathers all rows of one CDR3 protein and keeps the most common genes and DNA. None of the V and J calls come from the authors' own analysis; TCRdb made them. Present in this sample are some 12,000 distinct CDR3 sequences, more than 15% of which were seen just once. About 1.5% of the sample is held by the ten biggest clonotypes.

Points on this clonotype: Its binding antigen is unknown. No base quality information exists; no much larger clone differs at one position.

Libraries of naive CD8 T cells were generated from about 19,000 to 1,100,000 sorted cells, with 10%, 30% or 50% of the purified RNA used. Naive CD8 T cells were FACS-sorted as CD8+CD4-CCR7+CD45RA+ on a BD FACSAria II into RLT Plus buffer. To test detection sensitivity, Jurkat RNA equal to ten TCR copies was added to samples of roughly 18,000-1,100,000 naive CD8 T cells. Enrichment of CD8 T cells was done with RosetteSep CD8+ T Cell Enrichment Cocktail plus Ficoll-Paque, and ACK red cell lysis came afterward. V drops 4 bases and J drops 5 bases, leaving 6 bases in between. Its CDR3 holds 11 amino acids, cysteine through phenylalanine. Just CDR3 DNA is preserved here, 33 bases in frame from base 1. CDR1 is given as MNHEY and CDR2 as SMNVEV, both from the germline V gene (reference sequence).

This chain is built from TRBV27 and TRBJ2-7; D gene: possibly TRBD2, on 6 matching bases. The clonotype comes from a human donor in good health. Some libraries in this study had Jurkat cell RNA spiked in. The specimen sequenced was naive CD8+ T cells from blood, with Jurkat cell RNA spiked in. Reading the label with the study, this specimen's cell subset or site is: FACS-sorted CD8+CD4-CCR7+CD45RA+ naive T cells. The CDR3 reads as follows: CASSSGDEQYF. The nucleotide sequence reads as follows: TGTGCCAGCAGTTCGGGGGACGAGCAGTACTTC.